These 16 T cell receptor beta chains originate from one sample sequenced in a study of blood T cell repertoires in COVID-19. Profiled with immunoSEQ multiplex PCR; TCRdb holds only in-frame clones, not every one. The sample lists more than 200,000 clones; over 75% were seen once. What was sequenced was peripheral blood. Source of these receptors: a human donor in a cohort sampled during active COVID-19.

The CDR3 sequence is CASSFSLSGANVLTF. For the CDR3, the DNA is TGTGCCAGCAGTTTCAGTCTCTCTGGGGCCAACGTCCTGACTTTC. V gene TRBV6-5 combines with J gene TRBJ2-6; D not certain. This CDR3 region has 15 residues. Germline CDR1 MNHEY, CDR2 SVGAGI. The V end lost 4 bases, the J end lost 0 bases, and 7 bases lay between the germline ends.

J is TRBJ2-7 and V is TRBV30; tentative D call: TRBD2 (7 bases). This CDR3 spans 15 amino acids. CDR1 and CDR2 (germline): GTSNPN, SVGIG (reference sequence). V was clipped by 1 base and J by 2 bases, with 15 bases between them. The CDR3 bases are TGTGCCTGGAGTGACGGGGGGCCTCACGCCTACGAGCAGTACTTC. Translation gives CAWSDGGPHAYEQYF.

The chain uses TRBV4-3 and TRBJ2-7, with 7 positions matching TRBD2. V dropped 0 bases and J dropped 0; count of bases not matched to a gene: 14. CDR1 LGHNA and CDR2 YSLEER come from the germline V gene. The CDR3 extends over 19 amino acids. CDR3 protein: CASSQDPRAGDRGSYEQYF. The CDR3 DNA reads TGCGCCAGCAGCCAAGATCCCCGGGCGGGGGACCGGGGCTCCTACGAGCAGTACTTC.

The J gene is TRBJ2-1, the V gene TRBV9; D perhaps matches TRBD2 (5 bases). This CDR3 region has 16 residues. Germline loops: CDR1 SGDLS, CDR2 YYNGEE. V lost 3 bases, J lost 0 bases, and 13 bases lay in between. CDR3 residues: CASSASGGISYNEQFF. CDR3 in DNA: TGTGCCAGCAGCGCATCTGGAGGTATCTCCTACAATGAGCAGTTCTTC.

This clone was found once. The chain uses TRBV7-9 and TRBJ2-7; D remains ambiguous. The CDR3 covers 12 residues. CDR1 and CDR2 (germline): SEHNR, FQNEAQ (reference sequence). The ends were cut back, 5 bases at V and 5 bases at J, with 10 bases in the middle. The CDR3 coding sequence is TGTGCCAGCAGCACCCCGGTGAACGAGCAGTACTTC. Translating it yields CASSTPVNEQYF.

The chain's CDR3 is CASSPRSRSYEQYF. CDR3 nucleotide sequence: TGTGCCAGCAGCCCCCGTTCTAGATCCTACGAGCAGTACTTC. The V call is TRBV7-8, the J call TRBJ2-7, with D hard to call. V gave up 5 bases and J gave up 1 base, with 12 bases separating them. The germline gives CDR1 SGHVS, CDR2 FQNEAQ. This CDR3 comprises 14 residues.

This chain joins TRBV5-6 and TRBJ1-1; D not certain. Trimming took 0 bases from V and 11 from J, leaving 14 bases between them. The CDR3 is 13 amino acids. CDR1 is SGHDT and CDR2 is YYEEEE in the germline V gene. The CDR3 sequence: CASSLAVLRNAFF. The CDR3 region has the DNA TGTGCCAGCAGCTTGGCCGTTCTCAGGAACGCTTTCTTT.

In its sample, this clone was seen once. The V gene is TRBV4-3, the J gene TRBJ1-2, with TRBD1 as a possible D gene (5 bases). The CDR3 consists of 13 residues. The V gene's germline CDR1 is LGHNA and CDR2 YSLEER. The V and J ends lost 5 bases and 8 bases respectively, with 15 bases between them. CDR3 protein: CASSAGLGYGYTF. DNA for the CDR3: TGCGCCAGCAGCGCGGGACTCGGTTACGGCTACACCTTC.

J is TRBJ1-4 and V is TRBV25-1; D might be TRBD1 (5 bases). This CDR3 region has 18 residues. In germline, CDR1 is MGHDK, CDR2 SYGVNS. Trimming shortened V by 5 bases and J by 0 bases, and 19 bases separated the two germline ends. The CDR3 region has the DNA TGTGCCAGCAGTAATCCTCCCCGACAGCACGCAACTAATGAAAAACTGTTTTTT. This sequence encodes CASSNPPRQHATNEKLFF.

The rearrangement joins TRBV28 to TRBJ1-6; 10 bases are a match to TRBD1. V trimming: 6 bases; J trimming: 9 bases; junction bases outside the gene matches: 8. The CDR3 totals 15 residues. From germline, CDR1 is MDHEN and CDR2 SYDVKM. CDR3 sequence: CASRSLGQGISPLHF. The CDR3 DNA follows: TGTGCCAGCAGATCCCTGGGACAGGGGATTTCACCCCTCCACTTT.

This clone was detected only once. V is TRBV12-3 or TRBV12-4 and J is TRBJ2-7; no definite D call. V gave up 5 bases and J gave up 6 bases, with 11 bases separating them. The CDR3 length is 12 residues. The CDR3 reads CASSPLYSEQYF. The CDR3 DNA reads as TGTGCCAGCAGTCCCTTGTACAGCGAGCAGTACTTC.

This rearrangement joins TRBV4-3 to TRBJ2-7; TRBD1 matches 7 bases. V was pared by 4 bases and J by 0 bases, with 6 bases of the junction left unmatched. Per the germline V gene, CDR1 is LGHNA and CDR2 is YSLEER. CDR3 size: 15 residues. CDR3 bases: TGCGCCAGCAGCCCTCGACAGGGAACCTCCTACGAGCAGTACTTC. This codes for CASSPRQGTSYEQYF.

V gene TRBV5-1 combines with J gene TRBJ2-5; 8 bases align to TRBD1. The CDR3 covers 14 residues. The V gene's germline CDR1 is SGHRS and CDR2 YFSETQ. V was clipped by 3 bases and J by 3 bases; unmatched bases: 4. In nucleotides, the CDR3 is TGCGCCAGCAGCTCCCGGACAGGGAAAGAGACCCAGTACTTC. Translated, it gives CASSSRTGKETQYF.

The chain joins TRBV19 to TRBJ1-5, with 9 nucleotides matching TRBD1. This CDR3 region has 15 residues. J gave up 4 bases and V 4 bases, and 5 bases lay outside the gene matches. CDR1 is LNHDA and CDR2 is SQIVND in the germline V gene (reference sequence). In DNA, the CDR3 is TGTGCCAGTAGTACTAGGGACAGGGATAATCAGCCCCAGCATTTT. It codes for CASSTRDRDNQPQHF. Full variable domain (rest looked up from reference TRBV19 and TRBJ1-5): DGGITQSPKYLFRKEGQNVTLSCEQNLNHDAMYWYRQDPGQGLRLIYYSQIVNDFQKGDIAEGYSVSREKKESFPLTVTSAQKNPTAFYLCASSTRDRDNQPQHFGDGTRLSIL.

The rearrangement uses TRBV4-3 and TRBJ1-1; D unclear. V was shortened by 0 bases and J by 2 bases, with 4 bases between the two germline ends. CDR1 and CDR2 from the germline V gene are LGHNA and YSLEER. The CDR3 covers 13 residues. The CDR3 nucleotides are TGCGCCAGCAGCCAAGACAGTAACACTGAAGCTTTCTTT. Protein: CASSQDSNTEAFF.

The genes are TRBV10-1 and TRBJ1-5; no clear D gene. CDR3 length: 15 amino acids. CDR1 WNHNN and CDR2 SYGVQD come from the germline V gene (reference sequence). Trimming removed 3 bases at V and 0 bases at J, with 9 bases between. The CDR3 is CASSDRQDSNQPQHF. The DNA for the CDR3 is TGCGCCAGCAGTGATAGGCAGGATAGCAATCAGCCCCAGCATTTT.